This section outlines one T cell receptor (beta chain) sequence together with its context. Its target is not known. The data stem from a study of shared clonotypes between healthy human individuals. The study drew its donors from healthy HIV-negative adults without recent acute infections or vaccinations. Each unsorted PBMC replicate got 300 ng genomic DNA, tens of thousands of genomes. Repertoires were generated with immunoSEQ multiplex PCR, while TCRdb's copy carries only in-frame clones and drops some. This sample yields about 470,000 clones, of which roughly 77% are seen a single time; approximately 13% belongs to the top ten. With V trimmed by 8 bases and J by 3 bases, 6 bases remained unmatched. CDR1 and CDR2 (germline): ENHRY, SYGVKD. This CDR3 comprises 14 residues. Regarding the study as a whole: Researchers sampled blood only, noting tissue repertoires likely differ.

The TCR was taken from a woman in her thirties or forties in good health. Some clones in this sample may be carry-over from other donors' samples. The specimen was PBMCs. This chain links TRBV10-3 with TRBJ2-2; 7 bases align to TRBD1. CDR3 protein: CAIRQGVDTGELFF. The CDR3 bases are TGTGCCATCCGGCAGGGGGTAGACACCGGGGAGCTGTTTTTT.